Shown below are 26 T cell receptor beta chains from a single sample sequenced in a study of T cells expressing NK-cell markers. For each CDR3 protein, TCRdb gives one entry from its re-call of the 5' RACE reads, without DNA. This sample carries hundreds of thousands of distinct CDR3 sequences, with more than 3.5% going to the ten biggest clones. The sequenced sample consisted of blood T cells: a sorted CD56 or NKG2C T cell subset, CD4+ or CD8+ T cells, or bulk PBMC T cells (not recorded which). The origin of the receptors is a woman aged 18 to 75 in good health.

The chain is built from TRBV7-2 and TRBJ1-5; the D call of TRBD1 rests on TCRdb alone, since no DNA is present to check it. The CDR3 extends over 16 amino acids. Germline lookup yields CDR1 SGHTA and CDR2 FQGNSA. The CDR3 loop is CASSLAGTGGRQPQHF. The full variable domain, completed using reference TRBV7-2 and TRBJ1-5, is GAGVSQSPSNKVTEKGKDVELRCDPISGHTALYWYRQSLGQGLEFLIYFQGNSAPDKSGLPSDRFSAERTGGSVSTLTIQRTQQEDSAVYLCASSLAGTGGRQPQHFGDGTRLSIL.

The chain is built from TRBV5-1 and TRBJ2-2; TCRdb lists TRBD1, though no DNA is available to test this call. Germline assignment: CDR1 SGHRS and CDR2 YFSETQ. The CDR3 runs 14 residues. CDR3 region: CASSLEGVAGELFF.

The chain links TRBV7-2 to TRBJ2-7; lacking DNA, the TRBD1 call made by TCRdb goes unchecked. There are 16 residues in the CDR3. Per germline, CDR1 SGHTA and CDR2 FQGNSA. CDR3 loop: CASRQQGRRPYYEQYF.

The chain joins TRBV28 to TRBJ2-5; the D call from TCRdb, TRBD2, cannot be confirmed without DNA. Germline CDR1 is MDHEN and CDR2 is SYDVKM. This CDR3 has 16 amino acids. The CDR3 sequence: CASSLRGGRVQETQYF.

The chain couples TRBV28 to TRBJ2-1; the TCRdb D gene call, TRBD2, has no DNA to confirm it. Germline-derived CDR1 and CDR2 are MDHEN and SYDVKM. The CDR3 spans 16 residues. The CDR3 sequence is CASTRPVAGSYNEQFF.

The chain recombines TRBV6-2 or TRBV6-3 with TRBJ2-5; TCRdb's assignment of TRBD1 cannot be checked, as there is no DNA. Per the germline V gene, CDR1 is MNHEY and CDR2 is SVGEGT. The length of the CDR3 is 14 residues. This chain's CDR3 is CASSYVRGSETQYF.

V is TRBV29-1 and J is TRBJ2-4. In germline, CDR1 is SQVTM, CDR2 ANQGSEA. The CDR3 has 12 residues. CDR3 in amino acids: CSVGEPKNIQYF.

V is TRBV5-1 and J is TRBJ2-1; the TCRdb call, TRBD2, lacks DNA for checking. Germline assignment: CDR1 SGHRS and CDR2 YFSETQ. The CDR3 length is 15 residues. The CDR3 is CASSSGTSWYNEQFF.

V gene TRBV4-2 combines with J gene TRBJ1-3; TCRdb calls TRBD1, which cannot be checked without DNA. The CDR3 consists of 15 residues. Germline assignment: CDR1 LGHNA and CDR2 YNFKEQ. The CDR3 reads CASSQPTGGANTIYF.

V usage is TRBV12-3 or TRBV12-4 and J usage is TRBJ1-1; TCRdb returns TRBD1, unconfirmable since there is no DNA. The CDR3 spans 15 residues. CDR3: CASSLYRIRGTEAFF.

The chain uses TRBV28 and TRBJ2-5; the D gene TCRdb calls, TRBD1, cannot be checked with no DNA. The CDR3 consists of 14 residues. Looked up from germline, CDR1 is MDHEN and CDR2 is SYDVKM. Here the CDR3 reads CASSLLTEKETQYF.

The V call is TRBV5-5, the J call TRBJ1-4. The V gene's germline CDR1 is SGHKS and CDR2 YYEKEE (reference sequence). The CDR3 is 13 amino acids. The CDR3 loop is CASSLFRNEKLFF.

The chain links TRBV4-1 to TRBJ2-2. Germline values: CDR1 MGHRA, CDR2 YSYEKL. This CDR3 has 15 residues. CDR3: CASSQETENTGELFF.

V usage is TRBV7-9 and J usage is TRBJ1-1. Germline V CDR1 and CDR2: SEHNR, FQNEAQ (reference sequence). The CDR3 is 13 amino acids. The CDR3 sequence is CASSLHVNTEAFF.

The V gene is TRBV5-6, the J gene TRBJ1-5; TCRdb returns TRBD1, unconfirmable since there is no DNA. The germline V gene encodes CDR1 SGHDT and CDR2 YYEEEE. This CDR3 contains 13 residues. CDR3 sequence reads: CASSFRVRQPQHF. Together with reference TRBV5-6 and TRBJ1-5, the CDR3 gives the full variable domain: DAGVTQSPTHLIKTRGQQVTLRCSPKSGHDTVSWYQQALGQGPQFIFQYYEEEERQRGNFPDRFSGHQFPNYSSELNVNALLLGDSALYLCASSFRVRQPQHFGDGTRLSIL.

The chain links TRBV7-2 to TRBJ2-1; as DNA is missing, the TRBD2 call by TCRdb cannot be tested. The CDR3 length is 16 residues. From germline, CDR1 is SGHTA and CDR2 FQGNSA. CDR3 residues: CASSQGLPLSYNEQFF.

The rearrangement joins TRBV10-3 to TRBJ1-1; as DNA is missing, the TRBD1 call by TCRdb cannot be tested. The CDR3 spans 14 residues. Looked up from germline, CDR1 is ENHRY and CDR2 is SYGVKD. The CDR3 is CAIGRGAMNTEAFF.

The CDR3 is CAIRRTGGAGANVLTF. The V call is TRBV10-3, the J call TRBJ2-6; TCRdb's D call, TRBD1, is unchecked because there is no DNA. This CDR3 has 16 residues. CDR1 is ENHRY, CDR2 SYGVKD, per germline.

The rearrangement uses TRBV7-2 and TRBJ2-1. The germline V gene has CDR1 SGHTA and CDR2 FQGNSA. The CDR3 extends over 12 amino acids. CDR3 residues: CASSISGDEQFF.

V and J are TRBV6-5 and TRBJ2-2; there is no DNA to check the TCRdb D call of TRBD2. Germline V gene data show CDR1 as MNHEY and CDR2 as SVGAGI. The CDR3 consists of 15 residues. The CDR3 region is CASSYAQRGNGELFF.

The chain has TRBV12-5 and TRBJ1-1. Germline CDR1 and CDR2: LGHNT and FRNRAP. CDR3 length equals 15 residues. Here the CDR3 reads CASGLVQSRDTEAFF.

V and J are TRBV24-1 and TRBJ2-3; as DNA is missing, the TRBD1 call by TCRdb cannot be tested. The germline V gene has CDR1 KGHDR and CDR2 SFDVKD. The CDR3 totals 16 residues. CDR3 residues: CATSDNPGRSTDTQYF.

The chain combines TRBV24-1 with TRBJ2-3; there is no DNA to check the TCRdb D call of TRBD1. This CDR3 comprises 16 residues. The germline gives CDR1 KGHDR, CDR2 SFDVKD. The CDR3 here is CATSDPEAGGMNTQYF.

The genes are TRBV6-2 or TRBV6-3 and TRBJ2-7; TCRdb names TRBD1, which stays unverified in the absence of DNA. The CDR3 loop spans 13 amino acids. CDR1 is MNHEY, CDR2 SVGEGT, per germline. This CDR3 is CASSATGFYEQYF.

This rearrangement joins TRBV15 to TRBJ1-5. CDR3 length equals 17 residues. Germline loops: CDR1 LNHNV, CDR2 YYDKDF (reference sequence). This CDR3 is CATSRDVLGGSNQPQHF.

The chain has TRBV6-5 and TRBJ1-1; TCRdb's assignment of TRBD1 cannot be checked, as there is no DNA. This CDR3 comprises 16 residues. CDR1 is MNHEY, CDR2 SVGAGI, per germline. CDR3 protein: CASKFDRGLTNTEAFF.